Listed below are T cell receptor beta chains from one sample, sequenced in a study of naive and memory T cell subsets. MiXCR was run by TCRdb on the UMI-ligation and nested PCR reads, yielding one entry per CDR3 protein. The repertoire holds tens of thousands of distinct CDR3 sequences, with about a fifth as singletons. Sequenced: effector memory CD4+ T cells from blood. The origin of the receptors is a human donor in good health. CDR3s include the opening cysteine and the closing phenylalanine or tryptophan. Each record gives: V gene, CDR3 length, clone size, J gene, D gene, CDR3 DNA, CDR3 protein. The D gene is left open where the match is weak. Clone size is stated in some rows and not others, as once, few, many or a class when expanded.

v_gene: TRBV6-6
len: 15
abundance: medium-sized
j_gene: TRBJ1-5
d_gene: NA
CDR3nt: TGTGCCAGCAGGGGACGGGGGATTAGCAATCAGCCCCAGCATTTT
CDR3aa: CASRGRGISNQPQHF

v_gene: TRBV28
len: 17
abundance: few
j_gene: TRBJ1-1
d_gene: NA
CDR3nt: TGTGCCAGCAGTTTTGCGGGACTCCAGATTGGGGACACTGAAGCTTTCTTT
CDR3aa: CASSFAGLQIGDTEAFF

v_gene: TRBV5-4
len: 14
abundance: few
j_gene: TRBJ2-3
d_gene: NA
CDR3nt: TGTGCCAGCAGCAGGCTCCTACGGACAGATACGCAGTATTTT
CDR3aa: CASSRLLRTDTQYF

v_gene: TRBV6-1
len: 13
abundance: medium-sized
j_gene: TRBJ1-1
d_gene: NA
CDR3nt: TGTGCCAGCAGTGACAGACACAACACTGAAGCTTTCTTT
CDR3aa: CASSDRHNTEAFF

v_gene: TRBV10-3
len: 17
abundance: NA
j_gene: TRBJ2-1
d_gene: TRBD2
CDR3nt: TGTGCCATCAGCCGAGACCCCTCTAGCGGGAGGGCGGGTGAGCAGTTCTTC
CDR3aa: CAISRDPSSGRAGEQFF

v_gene: TRBV28
len: 15
abundance: few
j_gene: TRBJ2-5
d_gene: NA
CDR3nt: TGTGCCAGCAGTTTATTGACGCGCCGACAAGAGACCCAGTACTTC
CDR3aa: CASSLLTRRQETQYF

v_gene: TRBV28
len: 14
abundance: many
j_gene: TRBJ1-1
d_gene: NA
CDR3nt: TGTGCCAGCGGTACAGCGAGCATGAACACTGAAGCTTTCTTT
CDR3aa: CASGTASMNTEAFF

v_gene: TRBV6-5
len: 14
abundance: few
j_gene: TRBJ1-2
d_gene: TRBD1
CDR3nt: TGTGCCAGCAGTTCCGACAGGGCTCCGTATGGCTACACCTTC
CDR3aa: CASSSDRAPYGYTF

v_gene: TRBV24-1
len: 16
abundance: NA
j_gene: TRBJ2-3
d_gene: NA
CDR3nt: TGTGCCACCAGTGATTCCGGACTCATTAGCACAGATACGCAGTATTTT
CDR3aa: CATSDSGLISTDTQYF

v_gene: TRBV4-1
len: 16
abundance: many
j_gene: TRBJ2-7
d_gene: TRBD2
CDR3nt: TGCGCCAGCAGCCAAGACCGGACTAGCGGACCCTACGAGCAGTACTTC
CDR3aa: CASSQDRTSGPYEQYF

v_gene: TRBV7-2
len: 15
abundance: few
j_gene: TRBJ1-3
d_gene: TRBD1
CDR3nt: TGTGCCAGCAGCCGGACAGGGGACTCTGGAAACACCATATATTTT
CDR3aa: CASSRTGDSGNTIYF

v_gene: TRBV4-3
len: 16
abundance: NA
j_gene: TRBJ1-5
d_gene: NA
CDR3nt: TGCGCCAGCAGCCAAGAAGTCTTGGGGGGCCGTCAGCCCCAGCATTTT
CDR3aa: CASSQEVLGGRQPQHF

v_gene: TRBV19
len: 13
abundance: many
j_gene: TRBJ2-7
d_gene: TRBD2
CDR3nt: TGTGCCACCGCCCCCCTAGCGGGAAACGAGCAGTACTTC
CDR3aa: CATAPLAGNEQYF

v_gene: TRBV19
len: 17
abundance: NA
j_gene: TRBJ1-1
d_gene: NA
CDR3nt: TGTGCCAGTAGTACCACTTTGACGTTTCATTTAAGCACTGAAGCTTTCTTT
CDR3aa: CASSTTLTFHLSTEAFF

v_gene: TRBV18
len: 16
abundance: many
j_gene: TRBJ1-2
d_gene: NA
CDR3nt: TGTGCCAGCTCACCTAAGTCGCGGCAGGCTAACTATGGCTACACCTTC
CDR3aa: CASSPKSRQANYGYTF

v_gene: TRBV11-3
len: 14
abundance: NA
j_gene: TRBJ1-1
d_gene: NA
CDR3nt: TGTGCCAGCAGCTTAGCCGGCGGGGGCACTGAAGCTTTCTTT
CDR3aa: CASSLAGGGTEAFF

v_gene: TRBV7-2
len: 14
abundance: many
j_gene: TRBJ1-5
d_gene: NA
CDR3nt: TGTGCCAGCAGCTTAGAGGGGCGAGGTCAGCCCCAGCATTTT
CDR3aa: CASSLEGRGQPQHF

v_gene: TRBV28
len: 14
abundance: many
j_gene: TRBJ1-3
d_gene: NA
CDR3nt: TGTGCCAGCAGCCCCGGCGGGGGCTCAAACACCATATATTTT
CDR3aa: CASSPGGGSNTIYF

v_gene: TRBV20-1
len: 15
abundance: many
j_gene: TRBJ2-3
d_gene: TRBD2
CDR3nt: TGCAGTGCTAGCCGTACTAGCGGGAGTACAGATACGCAGTATTTT
CDR3aa: CSASRTSGSTDTQYF

v_gene: TRBV28
len: 16
abundance: NA
j_gene: TRBJ2-3
d_gene: TRBD2
CDR3nt: TGTGCCAGCAGCCCAATTGGGACTAGCGGGAAGGATACGCAGTATTTT
CDR3aa: CASSPIGTSGKDTQYF

v_gene: TRBV28
len: 17
abundance: NA
j_gene: TRBJ1-2
d_gene: NA
CDR3nt: TGTGCCAGCAGTTTATCGGTTCGGCTTCAGGGCAACTATGGCTACACCTTC
CDR3aa: CASSLSVRLQGNYGYTF

v_gene: TRBV6-1
len: 12
abundance: many
j_gene: TRBJ1-5
d_gene: NA
CDR3nt: TGTGCCAGCAGTTTCAGGGATCAGCCCCAGCATTTT
CDR3aa: CASSFRDQPQHF

v_gene: TRBV20-1
len: 13
abundance: NA
j_gene: TRBJ2-1
d_gene: TRBD2
CDR3nt: TGCAGTGCTCGACCCAAGTCCTATGGGAGGGAGTTCTTC
CDR3aa: CSARPKSYGREFF

v_gene: TRBV3-1
len: 14
abundance: many
j_gene: TRBJ2-1
d_gene: NA
CDR3nt: TGTGCCAGCAGCCAAGTGTTGGGGCGCAATGAGCAGTTCTTC
CDR3aa: CASSQVLGRNEQFF

v_gene: TRBV20-1
len: 16
abundance: NA
j_gene: TRBJ1-5
d_gene: NA
CDR3nt: TGCAGTGCTAGACCCCAGGCAGCAGGGTCCCATCAGCCCCAGCATTTT
CDR3aa: CSARPQAAGSHQPQHF

v_gene: TRBV6-1
len: 15
abundance: NA
j_gene: TRBJ2-5
d_gene: TRBD2
CDR3nt: TGTGCCAGCAGTCAAAGACTAGCGGGAGAAGAGACCCAGTACTTC
CDR3aa: CASSQRLAGEETQYF

v_gene: TRBV3-1
len: 15
abundance: few
j_gene: TRBJ2-3
d_gene: NA
CDR3nt: TGTGCCAGCAGCCAACGGAGGAATTGGGCAGATACGCAGTATTTT
CDR3aa: CASSQRRNWADTQYF

v_gene: TRBV29-1
len: 16
abundance: many
j_gene: TRBJ2-5
d_gene: TRBD2
CDR3nt: TGCAGCGTTGAAGTAGGAGCTAGCGGGAGTTGGGAGACCCAGTACTTC
CDR3aa: CSVEVGASGSWETQYF

v_gene: TRBV7-2
len: 13
abundance: many
j_gene: TRBJ2-1
d_gene: NA
CDR3nt: TGTGCCAGCAGCTTCTACCCCGGCAATGAGCAGTTCTTC
CDR3aa: CASSFYPGNEQFF

v_gene: TRBV7-9
len: 15
abundance: few
j_gene: TRBJ2-1
d_gene: NA
CDR3nt: TGTGCCAGCAGCTTAAAACTACGAGGTTTGGGTGAGCAGTTCTTC
CDR3aa: CASSLKLRGLGEQFF

v_gene: TRBV21-1
len: 13
abundance: NA
j_gene: TRBJ2-1
d_gene: NA
CDR3nt: TGTGCCAGCAGCAAATCTGGGGGCCGGGAGCAGTTCTTC
CDR3aa: CASSKSGGREQFF

v_gene: TRBV6-1
len: 13
abundance: NA
j_gene: TRBJ2-7
d_gene: NA
CDR3nt: TGTGCCAGCAGTGAATGGGCGCCCTACGAGCAGTACTTC
CDR3aa: CASSEWAPYEQYF